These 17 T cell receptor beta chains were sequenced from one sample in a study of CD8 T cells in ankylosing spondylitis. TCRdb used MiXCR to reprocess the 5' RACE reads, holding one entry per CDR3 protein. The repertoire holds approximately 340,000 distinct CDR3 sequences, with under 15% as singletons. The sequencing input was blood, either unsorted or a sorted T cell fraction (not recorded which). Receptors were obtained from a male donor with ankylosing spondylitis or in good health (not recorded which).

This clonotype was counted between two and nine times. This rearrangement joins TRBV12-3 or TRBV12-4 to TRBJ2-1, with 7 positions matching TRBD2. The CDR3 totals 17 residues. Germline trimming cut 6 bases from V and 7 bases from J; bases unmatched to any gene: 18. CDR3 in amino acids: CASSSSWRETVRNEQFF. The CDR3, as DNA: TGTGCCAGCAGCTCTTCTTGGCGGGAGACGGTCCGAAATGAGCAGTTCTTC.

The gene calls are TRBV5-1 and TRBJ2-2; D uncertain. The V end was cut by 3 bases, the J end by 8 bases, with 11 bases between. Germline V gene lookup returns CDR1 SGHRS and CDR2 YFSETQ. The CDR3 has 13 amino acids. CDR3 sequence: CASSSNNKGELFF. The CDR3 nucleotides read TGCGCCAGCAGCTCCAATAATAAGGGGGAGCTGTTTTTT. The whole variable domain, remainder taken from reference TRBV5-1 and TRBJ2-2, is KAGVTQTPRYLIKTRGQQVTLSCSPISGHRSVSWYQQTPGQGLQFLFEYFSETQRNKGNFPGRFSGRQFSNSRSEMNVSTLELGDSALYLCASSSNNKGELFFGEGSRLTVL.

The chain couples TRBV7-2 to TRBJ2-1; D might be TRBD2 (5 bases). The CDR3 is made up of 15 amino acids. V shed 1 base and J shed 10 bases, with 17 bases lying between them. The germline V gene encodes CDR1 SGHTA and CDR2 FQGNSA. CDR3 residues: CASSLGPSSSTEQFF. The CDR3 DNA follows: TGTGCCAGCAGCTTAGGTCCTAGCTCCTCTACAGAGCAGTTCTTC. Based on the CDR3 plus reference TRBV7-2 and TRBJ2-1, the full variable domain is GAGVSQSPSNKVTEKGKDVELRCDPISGHTALYWYRQSLGQGLEFLIYFQGNSAPDKSGLPSDRFSAERTGGSVSTLTIQRTQQEDSAVYLCASSLGPSSSTEQFFGPGTRLTVL.

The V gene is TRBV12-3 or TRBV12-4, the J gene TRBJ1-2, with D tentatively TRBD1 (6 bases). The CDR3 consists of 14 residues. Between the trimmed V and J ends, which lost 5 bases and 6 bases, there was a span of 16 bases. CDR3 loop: CASSSSPEGDGYTF. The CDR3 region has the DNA TGTGCCAGCAGTAGCTCGCCGGAGGGGGATGGCTACACCTTC.

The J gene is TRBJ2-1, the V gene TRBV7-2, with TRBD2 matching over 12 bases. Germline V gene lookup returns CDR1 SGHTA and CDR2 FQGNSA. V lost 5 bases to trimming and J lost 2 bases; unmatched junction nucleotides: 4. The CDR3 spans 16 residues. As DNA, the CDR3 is TGTGCCAGCAGCCCATCTAGCGGGGGGGCCTACAATGAGCAGTTCTTC. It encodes CASSPSSGGAYNEQFF.

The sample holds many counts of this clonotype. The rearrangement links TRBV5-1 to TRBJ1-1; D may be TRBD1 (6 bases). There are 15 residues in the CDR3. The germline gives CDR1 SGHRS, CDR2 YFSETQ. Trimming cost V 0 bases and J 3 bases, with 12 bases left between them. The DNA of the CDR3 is TGCGCCAGCAGCTTGGATACAGGGAGCCACACTGAAGCTTTCTTT. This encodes CASSLDTGSHTEAFF.

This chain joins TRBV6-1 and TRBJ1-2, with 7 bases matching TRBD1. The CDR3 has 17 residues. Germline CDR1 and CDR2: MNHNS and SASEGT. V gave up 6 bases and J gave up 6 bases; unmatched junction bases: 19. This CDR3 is CASSRTLRGGASDGYTF. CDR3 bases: TGTGCCAGCAGCCGTACCCTCAGGGGGGGCGCTTCTGATGGCTACACCTTC.

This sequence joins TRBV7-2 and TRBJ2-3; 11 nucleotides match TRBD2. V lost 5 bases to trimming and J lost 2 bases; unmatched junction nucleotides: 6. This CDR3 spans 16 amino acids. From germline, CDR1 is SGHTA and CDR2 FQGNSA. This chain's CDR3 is CASSPRLAGNTDTQYF. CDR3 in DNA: TGTGCCAGCAGCCCGCGACTAGCGGGAAACACAGATACGCAGTATTTT.

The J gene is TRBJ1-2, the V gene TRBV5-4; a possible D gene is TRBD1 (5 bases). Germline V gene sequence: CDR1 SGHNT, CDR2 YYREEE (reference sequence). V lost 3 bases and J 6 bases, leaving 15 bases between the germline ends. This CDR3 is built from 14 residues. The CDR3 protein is CASSSIYRTNGYTF. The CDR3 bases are TGTGCCAGCAGCTCAATCTACAGGACCAATGGCTACACCTTC. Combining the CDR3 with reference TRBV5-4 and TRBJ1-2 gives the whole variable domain ETGVTQSPTHLIKTRGQQVTLRCSSQSGHNTVSWYQQALGQGPQFIFQYYREEENGRGNFPPRFSGLQFPNYSSELNVNALELDDSALYLCASSSIYRTNGYTFGSGTRLTVV.

For the CDR3, the DNA is TGCGCCAGCAGCCATAAGTCTCCGGGACTGAGGAACACCGGGGAGCTGTTTTTT. Protein sequence: CASSHKSPGLRNTGELFF. This chain uses TRBV5-1 with TRBJ2-2, with D perhaps TRBD2 (6 bases). CDR1 and CDR2 from the germline V gene are SGHRS and YFSETQ. V was shortened by 4 bases and J by 1 base, with 20 bases between the two germline ends. There are 18 residues in the CDR3.

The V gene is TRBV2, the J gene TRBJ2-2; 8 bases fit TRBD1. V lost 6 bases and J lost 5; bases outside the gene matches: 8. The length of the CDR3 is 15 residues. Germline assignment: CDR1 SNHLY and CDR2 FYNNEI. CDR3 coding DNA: TGTGCCAGCAGGACGAACAGGGGGAGAACCGGGGAGCTGTTTTTT. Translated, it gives CASRTNRGRTGELFF.

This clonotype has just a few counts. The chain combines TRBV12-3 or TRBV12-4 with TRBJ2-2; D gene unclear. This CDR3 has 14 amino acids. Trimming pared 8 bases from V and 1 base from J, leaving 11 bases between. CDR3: CASVGLRNTGELFF. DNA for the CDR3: TGTGCCAGCGTAGGTCTAAGGAACACCGGGGAGCTGTTTTTT.

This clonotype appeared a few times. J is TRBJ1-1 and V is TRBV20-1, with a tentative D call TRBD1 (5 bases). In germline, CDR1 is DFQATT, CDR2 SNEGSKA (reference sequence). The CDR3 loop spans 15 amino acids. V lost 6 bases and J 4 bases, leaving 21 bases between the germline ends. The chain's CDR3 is CSAFEESRGSTEAFF. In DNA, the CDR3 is TGCAGTGCCTTTGAGGAGTCACGGGGGTCCACTGAAGCTTTCTTT.

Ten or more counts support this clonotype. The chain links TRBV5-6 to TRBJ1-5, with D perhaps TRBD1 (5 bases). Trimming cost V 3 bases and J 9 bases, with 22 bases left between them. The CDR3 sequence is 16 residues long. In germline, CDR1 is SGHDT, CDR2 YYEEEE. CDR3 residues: CASSSTARDPKGPQHF. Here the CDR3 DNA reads TGTGCCAGCAGCTCTACCGCCCGGGACCCCAAGGGGCCCCAGCATTTT.

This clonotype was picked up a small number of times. In DNA form, the CDR3 reads TGCAGCGCCGAGGGGGGGACCGGGGAGCTGTTTTTT. This sequence encodes CSAEGGTGELFF. The chain couples TRBV29-1 to TRBJ2-2, with D perhaps TRBD2 (7 bases). The CDR3 has 12 amino acids. V dropped 7 bases and J dropped 5 bases, with 11 bases sitting between them. Germline-derived CDR1 and CDR2 are SQVTM and ANQGSEA.

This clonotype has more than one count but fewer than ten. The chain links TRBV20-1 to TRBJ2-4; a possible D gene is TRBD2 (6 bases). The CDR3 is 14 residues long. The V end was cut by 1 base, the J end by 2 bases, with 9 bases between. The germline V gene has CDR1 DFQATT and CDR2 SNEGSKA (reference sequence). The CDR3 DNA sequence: TGCAGTGCTAGAGGGGGGGAAACCAAAAACATTCAGTACTTC. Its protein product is CSARGGETKNIQYF.

CDR3 bases: TGCGCCAGTGCTTCTGGGAGCATAAAGGGCGAGCAGTACTTC. Translating gives CASASGSIKGEQYF. This chain joins TRBV5-1 and TRBJ2-7, with TRBD2 as a possible D gene (5 bases). The CDR3 runs to 14 residues. Germline V gene sequence: CDR1 SGHRS, CDR2 YFSETQ. V gave up 8 bases and J gave up 6 bases, with 21 bases separating them.